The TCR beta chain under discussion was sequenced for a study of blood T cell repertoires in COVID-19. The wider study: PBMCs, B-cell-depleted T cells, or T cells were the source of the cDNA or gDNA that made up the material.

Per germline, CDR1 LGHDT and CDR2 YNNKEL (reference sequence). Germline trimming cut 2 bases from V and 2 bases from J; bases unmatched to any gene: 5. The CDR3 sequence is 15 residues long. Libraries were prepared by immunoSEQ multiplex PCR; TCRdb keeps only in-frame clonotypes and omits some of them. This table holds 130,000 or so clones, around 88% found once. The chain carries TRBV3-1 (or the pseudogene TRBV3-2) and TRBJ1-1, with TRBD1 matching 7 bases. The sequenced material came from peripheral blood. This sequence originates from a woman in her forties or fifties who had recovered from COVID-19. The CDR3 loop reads CASSQYTGANTEAFF. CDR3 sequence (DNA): TGTGCCAGCAGCCAATACACAGGGGCCAACACTGAAGCTTTCTTT.